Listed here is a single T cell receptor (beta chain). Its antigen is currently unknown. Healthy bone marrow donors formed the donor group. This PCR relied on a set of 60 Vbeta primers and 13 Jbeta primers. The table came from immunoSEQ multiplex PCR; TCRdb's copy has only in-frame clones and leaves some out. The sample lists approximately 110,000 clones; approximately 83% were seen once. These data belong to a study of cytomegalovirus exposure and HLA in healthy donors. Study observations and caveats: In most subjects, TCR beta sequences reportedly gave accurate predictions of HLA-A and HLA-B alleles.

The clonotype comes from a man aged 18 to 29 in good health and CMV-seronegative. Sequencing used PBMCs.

CDR3 sequence reads: CASRLRGSEAFF. The CDR3 bases are TGTGCCAGCAGGCTTCGGGGGTCTGAAGCTTTCTTT. The gene calls are TRBV27 and TRBJ1-1, with D perhaps matching TRBD1 (5 bases). Germline CDR1 and CDR2: MNHEY and SMNVEV (reference sequence). The CDR3 is made up of 12 amino acids. V shed 6 bases and J shed 6 bases, with 11 bases lying between them.